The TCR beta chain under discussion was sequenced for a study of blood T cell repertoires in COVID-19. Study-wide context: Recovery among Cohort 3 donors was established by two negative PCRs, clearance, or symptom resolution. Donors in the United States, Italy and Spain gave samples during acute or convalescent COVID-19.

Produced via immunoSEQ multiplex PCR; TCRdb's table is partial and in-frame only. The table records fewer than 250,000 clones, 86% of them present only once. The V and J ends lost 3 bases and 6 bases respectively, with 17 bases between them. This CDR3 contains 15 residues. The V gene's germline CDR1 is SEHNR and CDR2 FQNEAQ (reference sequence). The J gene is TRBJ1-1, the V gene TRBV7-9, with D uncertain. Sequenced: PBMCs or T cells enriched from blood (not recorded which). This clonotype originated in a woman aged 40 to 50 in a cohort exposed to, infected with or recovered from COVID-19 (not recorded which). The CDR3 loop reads CASSFAGPREAEAFF. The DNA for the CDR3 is TGTGCCAGCAGCTTTGCCGGCCCGAGGGAGGCTGAAGCTTTCTTT.